Reported below is one T cell receptor (beta chain). The antigen remains unidentified. The data were taken from a study of regulatory T cells in long-lasting Graves disease. Whole-study findings and limits: Persistent disease showed a preference for TRBV28, TRBJ1-2 and TRBJ2-5. Newly diagnosed Graves' patients exceeded persistent ones in TCR diversity.

V lost 5 bases and J lost 0, with 12 bases in between. CDR1 and CDR2 (germline): SEHNR, FQNEAQ (reference sequence). This CDR3 region has 15 residues. As to time point: newly diagnosed GD, antithyroid drugs for less than 3 months. RNA extracted from PBMCs served as the sequencing template. Building of the TCR beta libraries involved iRepertoire HTBI primers and Arm-PCR of CDR3 regions. TCRdb recomputed calls from the multiplex PCR reads with MiXCR, one row per CDR3 protein. The table has 600,000 to 650,000 distinct CDR3 sequences, 16% seen once. These same data were also listed under a study on T cells in Graves' hyperthyroidism and ophthalmopathy. That study adds: The TCR CDR3 was amplified in a first-round RT-PCR using the HTBI primer set.

The source was peripheral blood mononuclear cells (PBMCs), collected at new diagnosis, from a patient treated with antithyroid drugs. The genes are TRBV7-9 and TRBJ2-3; D gene unclear. The TCR comes from a woman aged 25 to 39 with Graves disease. This CDR3 is CASSRPGRSTDTQYF. The CDR3 DNA reads TGTGCCAGCAGCCGACCAGGAAGAAGCACAGATACGCAGTATTTT.